This T cell receptor (beta chain) was profiled in a study of shared clonotypes between healthy human individuals. Study-wide results and caveats: Clonotypes which were not shared had lower generation probabilities than clonotypes that all four donors shared. Rarefaction exposed incomplete sorted-subset sequencing despite large depth.

Looked up from germline, CDR1 is KGHSH and CDR2 is LQKENI. The CDR3 runs to 13 residues. The V and J ends lost 3 bases and 3 bases respectively, with 9 bases between them. At deep level, the assay was performed. Each replicate PCR on the sorted subsets used approximately 180 ng DNA (roughly 30,000 T cell genomes). TCRdb's table, derived via immunoSEQ multiplex PCR, lists solely in-frame clones and lacks some. The table includes about 980,000 clones, about three quarters detected once. Points on this clone: The antigen remains unidentified.

Sequenced material: memory CD4+ T cells sorted from blood. Subset given: CD45RA-negative fraction. This rearrangement joins TRBV18 to TRBJ2-7; D is possibly TRBD2 (5 bases). This TCR was recovered from a man younger than 30 in good health. The CDR3 protein is CASSPEDFYEQYF. CDR3 bases: TGTGCCAGCTCACCGGAGGATTTCTACGAGCAGTACTTC.